This is a list of T cell receptor beta chains from one sample in a study of regulatory T cells in long-lasting Graves disease. TCRdb used MiXCR to reprocess the multiplex PCR reads, holding one entry per CDR3 protein. Of 530,000 or so distinct CDR3 sequences in the sample, about 13% were seen once. Another study also made use of these data, one on T cells in Graves' hyperthyroidism and ophthalmopathy.

The sequences come from peripheral blood mononuclear cells (PBMCs), collected at new diagnosis, from a patient treated with antithyroid drugs. These receptors all stem from a man aged 25 to 40 with Graves disease. Each CDR3 is given with its conserved first and last residue.

>TRBJ2-7|TRBV11-1
CASSITYRDRAYEQYF
>TRBJ1-5|TRBV24-1
CATSQGESAQHF
>TRBJ1-5|TRBV13
CASSLAPGGNQPQHF
>TRBJ2-7|TRBV27
CASSLIGQGASNEQYF
>TRBJ2-3|TRBV5-1
CASSYQPTDTQYF
>TRBJ2-2|TRBV29-1
CSAEIPGGELFF
>TRBJ2-7|TRBV7-9
CASSLRLAGGGYEQYF
>TRBJ1-5|TRBV29-1
CSVASTGGPQHF
>TRBJ1-1|TRBV28
CASRRPGGLRAEAFF
>TRBJ1-2|TRBV2
CASSFFPGQGDGYTF
>TRBJ2-1|TRBV29-1
CSVDWLRRHEQFF
>TRBJ2-3|TRBV6-1
CATLTGLAGPDTQYF
>TRBJ2-1|TRBV5-1
CASSNLVDNEQFF
>TRBJ2-1|TRBV20-1
CSALGGGNEQFF
>TRBJ2-1|TRBV12-3/TRBV12-4
CASNPGYGEQFF
>TRBJ2-1|TRBV15
CATSRTGDSPYNEQFF
>TRBJ2-3|TRBV20-1
CSVAGQGGTDTQYF
>TRBJ1-6|TRBV19
CASSIGAAAPLHF
>TRBJ1-2|TRBV12-3/TRBV12-4
CASRAEGAQNGYTF
>TRBJ1-5|TRBV28
CASSKAGLLSNQPQHF
>TRBJ2-5|TRBV24-1
CATSDGTVETQYF
>TRBJ1-2|TRBV20-1
CSAGPGAGYTF
>TRBJ2-1|TRBV29-1
CSVIGLAGSSEQFF
>TRBJ2-3|TRBV5-6
CASSSEATDTQYF
>TRBJ2-7|TRBV20-1
CSASGTGSYGQYF
>TRBJ2-5|TRBV20-1
CSAGLTGGTQYF